Shown below are 32 T cell receptor beta chains from a single sample sequenced in a study of blood T cell repertoires in COVID-19. The data were produced by immunoSEQ multiplex PCR, yet TCRdb's version contains in-frame clones alone and is incomplete. The repertoire holds roughly 250,000 clones, with roughly 85% as singletons. What was sequenced was PBMCs or T cells enriched from blood (not recorded which). These TCRs come from a woman in her twenties or thirties who had recovered from COVID-19.

V and J are TRBV6-5 and TRBJ1-5; 9 positions agree with TRBD1. The CDR3 is made up of 15 amino acids. J gave up 3 bases and V 8 bases, and 8 bases lay outside the gene matches. CDR1 is MNHEY and CDR2 is SVGAGI in the germline V gene. Here the CDR3 reads CASRHRGRNNQPQHF. CDR3 in DNA: TGTGCCAGCCGGCACAGGGGGCGCAACAATCAGCCCCAGCATTTT.

The chain recombines TRBV28 with TRBJ2-5, with 8 bases aligning to TRBD1. Germline V gives CDR1 MDHEN, CDR2 SYDVKM. The V segment lost 11 bases and the J segment 5 bases; nucleotides outside the gene matches: 13. This CDR3 is built from 14 residues. This chain's CDR3 is CASLQGALGETQYF. DNA of the CDR3: TGTGCCTCCCTTCAGGGGGCTTTAGGGGAGACCCAGTACTTC.

The chain uses TRBV28 and TRBJ2-1, with D uncertain. Trimming pared 3 bases from V and 7 bases from J, leaving 4 bases between. This CDR3 comprises 11 residues. CDR1 is MDHEN, CDR2 SYDVKM, per germline. The CDR3 DNA reads TGTGCCAGCAGTTTTCTGAATGAGCAGTTCTTC. Protein sequence: CASSFLNEQFF.

The chain employs TRBV7-9 and TRBJ1-2; 7 nucleotides line up with TRBD1. This CDR3 contains 13 residues. The J segment lost 11 bases and the V segment lost 5 bases, leaving 11 bases of the junction unmatched. Germline V gene sequence: CDR1 SEHNR, CDR2 FQNEAQ (reference sequence). CDR3 in amino acids: CASSPSEGAGYTF. The CDR3 region has the DNA TGTGCCAGCAGCCCTTCGGAGGGGGCGGGTTACACCTTC.

This clone was seen a few times. This chain links TRBV5-1 with TRBJ2-7; D is unclear. Germline-derived CDR1 and CDR2 are SGHRS and YFSETQ. The V end was cut by 0 bases, the J end by 3 bases, with 13 bases between. The CDR3 is 15 amino acids. The CDR3 sequence is CASSLAVGGNYEQYF. The DNA of the CDR3 is TGCGCCAGCAGCTTGGCCGTCGGCGGCAACTACGAGCAGTACTTC.

DNA of the CDR3: TGCGCCAGCAGCTTGTGGACTAGCGGGCGCGGGGTACGGCATGAGCAGTTCTTC. This translates into CASSLWTSGRGVRHEQFF. V usage is TRBV5-1 and J usage is TRBJ2-1; the match to TRBD2 covers 11 bases. This CDR3 spans 18 amino acids. CDR1 is SGHRS, CDR2 YFSETQ, per germline. Unmatched junction bases numbered 14, after V lost 1 base and J lost 8 bases.

The CDR3 is CASRGVESPLHF. The CDR3 coding sequence is TGTGCCAGCAGAGGGGTTGAGTCACCCCTCCACTTT. V and J are TRBV27 and TRBJ1-6; weak D call: TRBD1 (5 bases). V lost 6 bases and J lost 10, with 10 bases in between. The CDR3 consists of 12 residues. CDR1 is MNHEY, CDR2 SMNVEV, per germline (reference sequence).

The rearrangement links TRBV7-6 to TRBJ2-3; 11 nucleotides match TRBD2. With V trimmed by 2 bases and J by 3 bases, 4 bases remained unmatched. The CDR3 loop spans 16 amino acids. Per the germline V gene, CDR1 is SGHVS and CDR2 is FNYEAQ. This CDR3 is CASSLIAGGPTDTQYF. The DNA of the CDR3 is TGTGCCAGCAGCTTAATAGCGGGGGGGCCAACAGATACGCAGTATTTT.

The chain has TRBV28 and TRBJ2-2; D gene uncertain. Germline V gene data show CDR1 as MDHEN and CDR2 as SYDVKM. V was clipped by 8 bases and J by 0 bases, with 10 bases between them. The CDR3 is made up of 14 amino acids. CDR3 bases: TGTGCCAGCCTCCCGTCGGCGAACACCGGGGAGCTGTTTTTT. It yields the protein CASLPSANTGELFF.

Of note for this clone: This may arise from a read error, as a much more abundant clone is one base away. Other nucleotide sequences from this sample produce the same CDR3. The rearrangement links TRBV6-2 or TRBV6-3 to TRBJ2-3, with D possibly being TRBD2 (6 bases). The CDR3 covers 15 residues. CDR1 is MNHEY, CDR2 SVGEGT, per germline. V was trimmed by 3 bases and J by 2 bases, leaving 12 bases between them. CDR3 coding DNA: TGTGCCAGCAGTTATGGGGGGAGCGACACAGATACGCAGTATTTT. Translated, it gives CASSYGGSDTDTQYF.

The rearrangement links TRBV24-1 to TRBJ2-3; maybe TRBD1 (6 bases). V was shortened by 8 bases and J by 2 bases, with 19 bases between the two germline ends. The CDR3 contains 16 residues. Germline V CDR1 and CDR2: KGHDR, SFDVKD. The CDR3 nucleotides read TGTGCCACCACTATGTTAAAGGGGGACATCACAGATACGCAGTATTTT. This encodes CATTMLKGDITDTQYF.

This rearrangement joins TRBV4-2 to TRBJ2-7, with 9 bases lining up with TRBD1. Germline trimming cut 0 bases from V and 1 base from J; bases unmatched to any gene: 4. The CDR3 runs to 16 residues. Looked up from germline, CDR1 is LGHNA and CDR2 is YNFKEQ. The CDR3 reads CASSQDTGTGSYEQYF. In nucleotides, the CDR3 is TGTGCCAGCAGCCAAGACACGGGGACAGGGTCCTACGAGCAGTACTTC.

The rearrangement joins TRBV28 to TRBJ1-1, with D perhaps TRBD1 (5 bases). This CDR3 spans 15 amino acids. V was trimmed by 3 bases and J by 1 base, leaving 12 bases between them. The germline gives CDR1 MDHEN, CDR2 SYDVKM. The CDR3 loop reads CASSFSGLGNTEAFF. CDR3 sequence (DNA): TGTGCCAGCAGTTTCTCGGGACTTGGGAACACTGAAGCTTTCTTT.

This clone showed up just a few times. The rearrangement links TRBV5-1 to TRBJ1-6; D gene ambiguous. This CDR3 region has 13 residues. Trimming shortened V by 4 bases and J by 7 bases, and 9 bases separated the two germline ends. Germline CDR1 is SGHRS and CDR2 is YFSETQ. CDR3 DNA: TGCGCCAGCAGCGTTTTACAGAATTCACCCCTCCACTTT. As protein: CASSVLQNSPLHF.

The rearrangement uses TRBV29-1 and TRBJ1-1; maybe TRBD1 (5 bases). The CDR3 totals 12 residues. The V gene's germline CDR1 is SQVTM and CDR2 ANQGSEA. The CDR3 reads CTTGHQNTEAFF. For the CDR3, the DNA is TGCACCACCGGACACCAGAACACTGAAGCTTTCTTT.

J is TRBJ1-5 and V is TRBV10-1; D unresolved. Germline-derived CDR1 and CDR2 are WNHNN and SYGVQD (reference sequence). Trimming removed 10 bases at V and 2 bases at J, with 12 bases between. This CDR3 has 13 amino acids. CDR3 region: CANRNMGNQPQHF. For the CDR3, the DNA is TGCGCCAACCGCAACATGGGCAATCAGCCCCAGCATTTT.

V usage is TRBV7-7 and J usage is TRBJ2-2; D possibly corresponds to TRBD1 (6 bases). CDR1 is SSHAT, CDR2 FNYEAQ, per germline (reference sequence). Trimming took 5 bases from V and 6 from J, leaving 16 bases between them. This CDR3 is 15 amino acids long. The DNA of the CDR3 is TGTGCCAGCAGCCGATCACCCCAGGGGTCCGGGGAGCTGTTTTTT. Translation: CASSRSPQGSGELFF.

The table lists this clone with a few counts. The chain links TRBV10-3 to TRBJ1-4; 9 bases agree with TRBD1. V trimming: 10 bases; J trimming: 5 bases; junction bases outside the gene matches: 8. The CDR3 contains 14 residues. From germline, CDR1 is ENHRY and CDR2 SYGVKD. The CDR3 DNA sequence: TGTGCCACCCATGGACAGGGGATCAATGAAAAACTGTTTTTT. Protein sequence: CATHGQGINEKLFF.

The V call is TRBV4-2, the J call TRBJ2-5; a possible D gene is TRBD2 (6 bases). The CDR3 consists of 14 residues. CDR1 and CDR2 from the germline V gene are LGHNA and YNFKEQ. V was cut by 4 bases and J by 1 base, with 10 bases left in between. CDR3: CASSRERAQETQYF. The CDR3 region has the DNA TGTGCCAGCAGCCGAGAGCGGGCCCAAGAGACCCAGTACTTC.

The chain combines TRBV2 with TRBJ1-3; 7 nucleotides line up with TRBD1. The germline V gene encodes CDR1 SNHLY and CDR2 FYNNEI. The V and J ends lost 4 bases and 0 bases, in that order; junction bases with no gene match: 6. The CDR3 covers 16 residues. CDR3 sequence (DNA): TGTGCCAGCAGTGGACAGGGCTTGAGCTCTGGAAACACCATATATTTT. Translated: CASSGQGLSSGNTIYF. The full variable domain, rest sourced from reference TRBV2 and TRBJ1-3, is EPEVTQTPSHQVTQMGQEVILRCVPISNHLYFYWYRQILGQKVEFLVSFYNNEISEKSEIFDDQFSVERPDGSNFTLKIRSTKLEDSAMYFCASSGQGLSSGNTIYFGEGSWLTVV.

V usage is TRBV28 and J usage is TRBJ2-7; tentatively, D is TRBD1 (6 bases). CDR3 size: 15 residues. Trimming took 5 bases from V and 3 from J, leaving 17 bases between them. From germline, CDR1 is MDHEN and CDR2 SYDVKM. CDR3 protein: CASSPGHLGNYEQYF. In DNA form, the CDR3 reads TGTGCCAGCAGTCCGGGACACTTAGGGAACTACGAGCAGTACTTC.

This clone has only one observation. The J gene is TRBJ1-1, the V gene TRBV12-3 or TRBV12-4; possible D gene TRBD1, 6 bases. The V end was cut by 6 bases, the J end by 7 bases, with 15 bases between. CDR3 length equals 13 residues. The CDR3 region is CASSGDTLIEAFF. The CDR3 DNA sequence: TGTGCCAGCAGCGGGGACACCCTCATTGAAGCTTTCTTT.

The V gene is TRBV15, the J gene TRBJ1-2; TRBD1 agrees at 10 bases. Germline V gene sequence: CDR1 LNHNV, CDR2 YYDKDF (reference sequence). The V and J ends lost 5 bases and 1 base, in that order; junction bases with no gene match: 7. The CDR3 has 16 residues. In nucleotides, the CDR3 is TGTGCCACCAGCTTCGACAGGGGGCTTATTAACTATGGCTACACCTTC. This encodes CATSFDRGLINYGYTF. The variable domain in full, with the rest retrieved from reference TRBV15 and TRBJ1-2, is DAMVIQNPRYQVTQFGKPVTLSCSQTLNHNVMYWYQQKSSQAPKLLFHYYDKDFNNEADTPDNFQSRRPNTSFCFLDIRSPGLGDTAMYLCATSFDRGLINYGYTFGSGTRLTVV.

The gene calls are TRBV6-5 and TRBJ2-7; TRBD1 matches at 8 bases. This CDR3 has 13 amino acids. The germline V gene encodes CDR1 MNHEY and CDR2 SVGAGI. The junction had 2 bases not matched to a gene; V was cut back by 4 bases and J by 3 bases. The CDR3, as DNA: TGTGCCAGCAGTTTACAGGGGGGCTACGAGCAGTACTTC. Protein: CASSLQGGYEQYF.

This chain uses TRBV7-9 with TRBJ2-5; weak D call: TRBD1 (6 bases). The CDR3 covers 15 residues. Trimming removed 3 bases at V and 5 bases at J, with 16 bases between. CDR1 is SEHNR, CDR2 FQNEAQ, per germline (reference sequence). CDR3 bases: TGTGCCAGCAGCTTCGATGAGGGGGAAGGGGAGACCCAGTACTTC. Translated: CASSFDEGEGETQYF.

The chain combines TRBV18 with TRBJ1-1; no reliable D call. CDR1 and CDR2 from the germline V gene are KGHSH and LQKENI. V was pared by 4 bases and J by 1 base, with 10 bases between. CDR3 size: 14 residues. This CDR3 is CASSLPRGNTEAFF. Here the CDR3 DNA reads TGTGCCAGCTCACTACCACGGGGGAACACTGAAGCTTTCTTT.

The rearrangement links TRBV19 to TRBJ2-1; D may be TRBD2 (7 bases). This CDR3 spans 15 amino acids. The germline V gene encodes CDR1 LNHDA and CDR2 SQIVND (reference sequence). V was cut by 7 bases and J by 1 base, with 14 bases left in between. Written as DNA, the CDR3 is TGTGCCAGTATAGCAAGGGGGGGTTCCTACAATGAGCAGTTCTTC. Its protein is CASIARGGSYNEQFF. The complete variable domain, with remaining parts taken from reference TRBV19 and TRBJ2-1, reads DGGITQSPKYLFRKEGQNVTLSCEQNLNHDAMYWYRQDPGQGLRLIYYSQIVNDFQKGDIAEGYSVSREKKESFPLTVTSAQKNPTAFYLCASIARGGSYNEQFFGPGTRLTVL.

The CDR3 DNA reads TGTGCCTGGTTTCGGGACAGGGGAAGGGCTGGGGCCAACGTCCTGACTTTC. Translated: CAWFRDRGRAGANVLTF. This rearrangement joins TRBV30 to TRBJ2-6; 10 bases map to TRBD1. CDR1 and CDR2 (germline): GTSNPN, SVGIG (reference sequence). The CDR3 covers 17 residues. After removal of 5 bases from V and 2 bases from J, the junction contained 9 bases not matched to a gene.

V and J are TRBV7-2 and TRBJ1-5; unclear D gene. This CDR3 has 15 amino acids. V shed 1 base and J shed 2 bases, with 9 bases lying between them. CDR1 SGHTA and CDR2 FQGNSA come from the germline V gene. The DNA for the CDR3 is TGTGCCAGCAGCTTAGTGGAGGCCCGCAATCAGCCCCAGCATTTT. Encoded protein: CASSLVEARNQPQHF.

To note about this clone: The junction departs from the called germline gene at one end, perhaps through a read error. The chain combines TRBV4-2 with TRBJ1-6, with D maybe TRBD1 (6 bases). The CDR3 spans 16 residues. The germline CDR1 and CDR2 sequences are LGHNA and YNFKEQ. The CDR3: CASSQDWGLRGSPLHF. For the CDR3, the DNA is TGTGCCAGCAGTCAAGATTGGGGGCTGAGAGGATCACCCCTCCACTTT.

V and J are TRBV28 and TRBJ1-5, with D possibly being TRBD1 (6 bases). Trimming pared 6 bases from V and 6 bases from J, leaving 15 bases between. Germline CDR1 and CDR2: MDHEN and SYDVKM. This CDR3 spans 14 amino acids. The DNA of the CDR3 is TGTGCCAGCAGGGACAACAGGGTTGGTCAGCCCCAGCATTTT. Its translation: CASRDNRVGQPQHF. Looking up the rest from reference TRBV28 and TRBJ1-5 gives the full variable domain: DVKVTQSSRYLVKRTGEKVFLECVQDMDHENMFWYRQDPGLGLRLIYFSYDVKMKEKGDIPEGYSVSREKKERFSLILESASTNQTSMYLCASRDNRVGQPQHFGDGTRLSIL.

The chain links TRBV4-2 to TRBJ2-4; TRBD2 agrees at 13 bases. This CDR3 spans 19 amino acids. Germline CDR1 is LGHNA and CDR2 is YNFKEQ. The V segment lost 0 bases and the J segment 2 bases; nucleotides outside the gene matches: 7. CDR3 DNA sequence: TGTGCCAGCAGCCAAGAACTAGCGGGGGGGCCTATTTCCAAAAACATTCAGTACTTC. It yields the protein CASSQELAGGPISKNIQYF.